Below are 4 T cell receptor beta chains sequenced from a single sample in a study. MiXCR, run by TCRdb on the RT-PCR reads, gives a single entry per CDR3 protein. The data show about 680,000 distinct CDR3 sequences, approximately 15% seen once. Sample: memory CD4+ T cells from blood. The source of these receptors is a female donor in good health, serving as a healthy control.

This clonotype was recorded at least ten times. This chain uses TRBV6-1 with TRBJ2-2; 7 nucleotides agree with TRBD1. This CDR3 is 17 amino acids long. In germline, CDR1 is MNHNS, CDR2 SASEGT. The junction had 13 bases not matched to a gene; V was cut back by 2 bases and J by 7 bases. CDR3 coding DNA: TGTGCCAGCAGTGAATCTCTTGGGACAGCGTCCTTCGGGGAGCTGTTTTTT. Translation gives CASSESLGTASFGELFF.

On this clonotype itself: Mismatch with germline at one junction end may stem from a read error. The chain has TRBV20-1 and TRBJ2-2; a possible D gene is TRBD2 (6 bases). The CDR3 extends over 13 amino acids. The germline gives CDR1 DFQATT, CDR2 SNEGSKA (reference sequence). The CDR3 sequence: CSGRTKNNGELFF. The CDR3 DNA sequence: TGCAGTGGGCGGACTAAAAACAACGGGGAGCTGTTTTTT.

This clonotype was counted ten times or more. The V call is TRBV25-1, the J call TRBJ1-1, with a weak D call TRBD1 (6 bases). The ends were cut back, 6 bases at V and 4 bases at J, with 18 bases in the middle. Per the germline V gene, CDR1 is MGHDK and CDR2 is SYGVNS. There are 15 residues in the CDR3. The CDR3 coding sequence is TGTGCCAGCAGCCAAGGGGGTAAGAGTAGCACTGAAGCTTTCTTT. It yields the protein CASSQGGKSSTEAFF. The entire variable domain, with the rest obtained from reference TRBV25-1 and TRBJ1-1, is as follows: EADIYQTPRYLVIGTGKKITLECSQTMGHDKMYWYQQDPGMELHLIHYSYGVNSTEKGDLSSESTVSRIRTEHFPLTLESARPSHTSQYLCASSQGGKSSTEAFFGQGTRLTVV.

This chain links TRBV5-1 with TRBJ2-1; possible D gene TRBD1, 5 bases. Germline CDR1 and CDR2: SGHRS and YFSETQ. This CDR3 has 15 amino acids. The V gene lost 4 bases and the J gene lost 5 bases, with 16 bases spanning the gap. The CDR3 region is CASSPPGLSNNEQFF. DNA for the CDR3: TGCGCCAGCAGCCCCCCAGGGCTTTCGAACAATGAGCAGTTCTTC.